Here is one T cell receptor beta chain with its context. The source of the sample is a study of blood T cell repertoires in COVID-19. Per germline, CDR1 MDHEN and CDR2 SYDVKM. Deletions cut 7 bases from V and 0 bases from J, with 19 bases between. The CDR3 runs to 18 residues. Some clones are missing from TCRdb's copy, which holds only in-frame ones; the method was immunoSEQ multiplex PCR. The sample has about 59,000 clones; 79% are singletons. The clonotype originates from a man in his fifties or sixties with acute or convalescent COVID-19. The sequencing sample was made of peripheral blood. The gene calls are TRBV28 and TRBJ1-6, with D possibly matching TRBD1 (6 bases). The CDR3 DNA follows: TGTGCCAGCAAAAGGGGGATCGGTCCGAGCTCCTATAATTCACCCCTCCACTTT. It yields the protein CASKRGIGPSSYNSPLHF.